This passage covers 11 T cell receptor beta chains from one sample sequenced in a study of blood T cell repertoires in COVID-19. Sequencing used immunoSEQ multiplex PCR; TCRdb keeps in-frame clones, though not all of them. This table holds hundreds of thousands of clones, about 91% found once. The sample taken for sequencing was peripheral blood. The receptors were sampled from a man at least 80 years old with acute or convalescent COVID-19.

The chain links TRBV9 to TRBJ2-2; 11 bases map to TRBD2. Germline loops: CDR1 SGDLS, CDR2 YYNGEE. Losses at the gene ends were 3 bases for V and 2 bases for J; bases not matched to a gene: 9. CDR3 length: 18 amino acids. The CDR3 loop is CASSEKTSGRLNTGELFF. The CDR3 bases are TGTGCCAGCAGCGAAAAAACTAGCGGGAGATTAAACACCGGGGAGCTGTTTTTT.

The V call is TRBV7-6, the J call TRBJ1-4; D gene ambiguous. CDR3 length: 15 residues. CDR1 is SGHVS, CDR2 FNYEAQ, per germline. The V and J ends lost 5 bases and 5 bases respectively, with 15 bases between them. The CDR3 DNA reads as TGTGCCAGCAGCCCCCCCGGGAGTCGAAATGAAAAACTGTTTTTT. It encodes CASSPPGSRNEKLFF.

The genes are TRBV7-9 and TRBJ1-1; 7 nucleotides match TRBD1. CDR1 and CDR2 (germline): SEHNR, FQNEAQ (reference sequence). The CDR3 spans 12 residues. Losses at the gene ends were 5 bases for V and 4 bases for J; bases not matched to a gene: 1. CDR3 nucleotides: TGTGCCAGCAGCCCAGGGGGCACTGAAGCTTTCTTT. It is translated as CASSPGGTEAFF.

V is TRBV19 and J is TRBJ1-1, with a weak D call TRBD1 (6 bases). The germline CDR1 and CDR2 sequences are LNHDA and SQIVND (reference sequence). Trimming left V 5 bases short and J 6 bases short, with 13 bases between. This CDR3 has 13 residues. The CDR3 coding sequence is TGTGCCAGTAGTGCTACAGGGAATGCTGAAGCTTTCTTT. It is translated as CASSATGNAEAFF.

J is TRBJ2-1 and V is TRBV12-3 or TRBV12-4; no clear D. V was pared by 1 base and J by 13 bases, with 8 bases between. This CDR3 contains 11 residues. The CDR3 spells CASSLDGPQFF. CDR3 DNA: TGTGCCAGCAGTTTAGATGGGCCACAGTTCTTC.

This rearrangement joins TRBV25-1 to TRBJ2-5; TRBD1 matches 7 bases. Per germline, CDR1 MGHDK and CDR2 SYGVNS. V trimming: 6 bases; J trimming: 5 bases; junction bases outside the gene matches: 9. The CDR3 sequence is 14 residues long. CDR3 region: CASRSSARGETQYF. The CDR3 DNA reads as TGTGCCAGCAGATCCTCCGCCAGGGGGGAGACCCAGTACTTC.

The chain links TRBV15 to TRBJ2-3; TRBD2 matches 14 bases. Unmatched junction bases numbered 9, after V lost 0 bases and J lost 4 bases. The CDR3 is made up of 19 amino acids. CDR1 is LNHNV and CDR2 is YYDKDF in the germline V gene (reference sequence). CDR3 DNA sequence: TGTGCCACCAGCAGAGATAGTTTGGGACTAGCGGGAGCCCCAGATACGCAGTATTTT. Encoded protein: CATSRDSLGLAGAPDTQYF.

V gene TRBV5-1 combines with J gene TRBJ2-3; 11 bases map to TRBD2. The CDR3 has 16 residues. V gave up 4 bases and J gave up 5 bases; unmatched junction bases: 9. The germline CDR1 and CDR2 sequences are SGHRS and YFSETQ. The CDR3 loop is CASSVSGRARIDTQYF. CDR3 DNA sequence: TGCGCCAGCAGCGTTAGCGGGAGGGCCCGGATAGATACGCAGTATTTT.

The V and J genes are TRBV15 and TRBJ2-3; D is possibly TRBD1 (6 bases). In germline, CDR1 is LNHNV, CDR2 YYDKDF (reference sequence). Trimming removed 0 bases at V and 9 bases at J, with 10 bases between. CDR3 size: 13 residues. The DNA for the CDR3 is TGTGCCACCAGCAGAGAGGGCAGGGGCACGCAGTATTTT. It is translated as CATSREGRGTQYF.

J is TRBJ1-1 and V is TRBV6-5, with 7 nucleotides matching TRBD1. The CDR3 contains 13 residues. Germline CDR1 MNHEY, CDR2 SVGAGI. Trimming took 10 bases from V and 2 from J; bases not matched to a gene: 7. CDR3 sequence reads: CATRGTVNTEAFF. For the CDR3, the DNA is TGTGCCACCCGTGGGACAGTCAACACTGAAGCTTTCTTT.

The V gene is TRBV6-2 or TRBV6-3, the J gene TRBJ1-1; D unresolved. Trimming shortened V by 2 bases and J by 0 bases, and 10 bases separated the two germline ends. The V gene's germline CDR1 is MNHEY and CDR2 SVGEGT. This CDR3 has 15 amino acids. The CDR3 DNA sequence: TGTGCCAGCAGTTACAGAGGCCTCTTGAACACTGAAGCTTTCTTT. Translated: CASSYRGLLNTEAFF.